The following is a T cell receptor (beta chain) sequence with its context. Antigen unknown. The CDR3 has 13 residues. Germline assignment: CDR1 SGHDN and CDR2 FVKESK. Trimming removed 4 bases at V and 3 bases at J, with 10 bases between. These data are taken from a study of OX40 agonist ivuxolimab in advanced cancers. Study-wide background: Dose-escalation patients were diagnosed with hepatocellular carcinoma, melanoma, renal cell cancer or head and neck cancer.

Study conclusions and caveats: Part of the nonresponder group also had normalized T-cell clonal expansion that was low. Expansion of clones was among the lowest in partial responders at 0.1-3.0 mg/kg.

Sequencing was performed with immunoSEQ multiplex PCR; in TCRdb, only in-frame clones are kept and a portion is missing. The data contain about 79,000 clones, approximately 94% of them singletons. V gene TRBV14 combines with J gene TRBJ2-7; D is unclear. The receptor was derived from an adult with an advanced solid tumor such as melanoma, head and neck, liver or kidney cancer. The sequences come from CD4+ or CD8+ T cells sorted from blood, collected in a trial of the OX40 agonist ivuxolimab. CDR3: CASSPVKGYEQYF. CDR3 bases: TGTGCCAGCAGCCCCGTGAAAGGCTACGAGCAGTACTTC.